This TCR beta chain was documented in a study of breast tumors, draining lymph nodes, adjacent tissues. This clonotype is medium-sized. As yet, its antigen is unknown. General study points: Most tumor T cells seemingly derive from lymph node, then expand in tumor.

MiXCR was run by TCRdb on the multiplex PCR reads, yielding one entry per CDR3 protein. The sample has more than 15,000 distinct CDR3 sequences, over 55% seen once. Germline values: CDR1 MNHEY, CDR2 SVGAGI. The V end lost 2 bases, the J end lost 0 bases, and 14 bases lay between the germline ends. This CDR3 comprises 17 residues. This receptor was identified in a female donor with breast cancer. Some clones in this sample may be carry-over from other donors' samples. What was sequenced was tumor-adjacent breast tissue. The chain combines TRBV6-5 with TRBJ2-1; D call uncertain. This CDR3 is CASSYQHDASSYNEQFF. In DNA form, the CDR3 reads TGTGCCAGCAGTTACCAACATGACGCGAGCTCCTACAATGAGCAGTTCTTC.